The text below deals with one T cell receptor (beta chain). These data belong to a study of blood T cell repertoires in COVID-19. Study-level background: Specimens from acute and convalescent COVID-19 originated in the United States, Italy and Spain. Sources were T cells, B-cell-depleted T cells, or PBMCs; the material itself was cDNA or gDNA.

From germline, CDR1 is SGDLS and CDR2 YYNGEE. This CDR3 contains 12 residues. Trimming stripped 3 bases from V and 7 bases from J, with 11 bases between. As handled by the study authors: Cell counts per sample came from amplifying reference gene primers. Some clones are missing from TCRdb's copy, which holds only in-frame ones; the method was immunoSEQ multiplex PCR. V, J and clone size reflect that table, while D and trimming were determined from the DNA. The table records about 100,000 clones, about 85% of them present only once. This chain links TRBV9 with TRBJ2-7, with D maybe TRBD2 (6 bases). Material for sequencing was peripheral blood. The TCR originated in a human donor in a cohort sampled during active COVID-19. CDR3 DNA: TGTGCCAGCAGCGCGGACTACTCGGAGCAGTACTTC. Its protein product is CASSADYSEQYF. The complete variable domain, with remaining parts taken from reference TRBV9 and TRBJ2-7, reads DSGVTQTPKHLITATGQRVTLRCSPRSGDLSVYWYQQSLDQGLQFLIQYYNGEERAKGNILERFSAQQFPDLHSELNLSSLELGDSALYFCASSADYSEQYFGPGTRLTVT.